This passage covers 9 T cell receptor beta chains from one sample sequenced in a study of blood T cells in healthy people across ages. PCR was performed a second time for roughly 7 to 11 cycles using a sample-barcoded 5' primer and a J-beta primer mix. TCRdb ran MiXCR on the 5' RACE reads and lists one entry per CDR3 protein. This sample has fewer than 2,000,000 distinct CDR3 sequences, with about 32% found just once. Sequenced input: blood. The source of these receptors is a woman aged 30 to 39 in good health.

J is TRBJ2-2 and V is TRBV20-1; 8 positions agree with TRBD2. The V gene's germline CDR1 is DFQATT and CDR2 SNEGSKA (reference sequence). With 4 bases clipped from V and 7 bases from J, the junction kept 5 bases outside the gene matches. The CDR3 sequence is 13 residues long. CDR3 amino acids: CSATGGRNGELFF. DNA for the CDR3: TGCAGTGCTACGGGGGGGCGTAACGGGGAGCTGTTTTTT.

The rearrangement links TRBV12-3 or TRBV12-4 to TRBJ1-4; tentative D call: TRBD1 (5 bases). The germline V and J ends were trimmed by 3 bases and 4 bases, with 12 bases remaining between them. The CDR3 covers 15 residues. CDR3 protein: CASSFSGRDNEKLFF. CDR3 DNA sequence: TGTGCCAGCAGTTTTTCTGGCAGGGATAATGAAAAACTGTTTTTT.

This chain links TRBV7-3 with TRBJ2-7, with D perhaps being TRBD1 or TRBD2 (5 bases each). This CDR3 spans 13 amino acids. Trimming cost V 3 bases and J 5 bases, with 11 bases left between them. Germline V gene data show CDR1 as SGHTA and CDR2 as FQGTGA. CDR3 loop: CASSFDRGDEQYF. CDR3 sequence (DNA): TGTGCCAGCAGCTTCGACCGGGGCGACGAGCAGTACTTC.

CDR3 loop: CSAGGLAAYEQYF. CDR3 bases: TGCAGTGCTGGGGGGCTAGCGGCCTACGAGCAGTACTTC. The chain carries TRBV20-1 and TRBJ2-7; maybe TRBD2 (7 bases). Looked up from germline, CDR1 is DFQATT and CDR2 is SNEGSKA (reference sequence). The CDR3 sequence is 13 residues long. V gave up 5 bases and J gave up 2 bases, with 13 bases separating them.

The rearrangement links TRBV7-9 to TRBJ1-2; 7 bases line up with TRBD1. CDR1 SEHNR and CDR2 FQNEAQ come from the germline V gene (reference sequence). The CDR3 is made up of 15 amino acids. V shed 5 bases and J 2 bases; nucleotides not matched to a gene: 8. The CDR3 spells CASSQGGGRNYGYTF. The CDR3 DNA is TGTGCCAGCAGCCAGGGGGGTGGTAGGAACTATGGCTACACCTTC.

In this sample, this clonotype turned up once. The CDR3 end shows no conserved phenylalanine or tryptophan, and so a read error is likely. The DNA is left out, because the CDR3 cannot be placed on it with certainty; the CDR3 is given as TCRdb lists it. This rearrangement joins TRBV5-1 to TRBJ2-3; the DNA was not used to check the table's D call, TRBD1. The CDR3 sequence runs 15 residues, both termini included. Germline CDR1 and CDR2: SGHRS and YFSETQ. This chain's CDR3 is CASSLGQGRSDEQYL.

This clonotype was recorded at least ten times. This chain uses TRBV12-3 or TRBV12-4 with TRBJ2-3, with 9 bases identical to TRBD1. Losses at the gene ends were 4 bases for V and 3 bases for J; bases not matched to a gene: 11. This CDR3 region has 17 residues. This chain's CDR3 is CASSSRDRVRKTDTQYF. CDR3 coding DNA: TGTGCCAGCAGTTCCCGGGACAGGGTTCGAAAGACAGATACGCAGTATTTT.

This clonotype was detected a few times. The chain is built from TRBV15 and TRBJ1-5; weak D call: TRBD1 (5 bases). Germline assignment: CDR1 LNHNV and CDR2 YYDKDF (reference sequence). There are 15 residues in the CDR3. Trimming stripped 0 bases from V and 2 bases from J, with 8 bases between. CDR3 residues: CATSREGVGNQPQHF. The CDR3 DNA is TGTGCCACCAGCAGAGAAGGGGTTGGCAATCAGCCCCAGCATTTT.

This chain uses TRBV4-1 with TRBJ2-1; 7 bases map to TRBD2. CDR3 size: 17 residues. The ends lost 1 base at V and 4 bases at J; junction bases unmatched: 10. The germline V gene has CDR1 MGHRA and CDR2 YSYEKL. The CDR3 nucleotides are TGCGCCAGCAGCCAAGGGATCCTGGGCGGGAGTTACAATGAGCAGTTCTTC. Amino acid sequence: CASSQGILGGSYNEQFF.